These 19 T cell receptor beta chains came from one sample sequenced in a study of control samples from healthy donors and cancer patients. The table came from immunoSEQ multiplex PCR; TCRdb's copy has only in-frame clones and leaves some out. The sample consists of roughly 200,000 clones, roughly nine tenths of them appearing once. Sequencing was performed on blood. The receptors were sampled from a man aged 25 to 40 in good health.

This chain joins TRBV5-4 and TRBJ1-4; 7 positions match TRBD1. Trimming took 4 bases from V and 8 from J; bases not matched to a gene: 5. The CDR3 runs 13 residues. Germline loops: CDR1 SGHNT, CDR2 YYREEE (reference sequence). CDR3 residues: CASSRDREEKLFF. The CDR3 DNA sequence: TGTGCCAGCAGCCGAGACAGGGAGGAAAAACTGTTTTTT.

In this sample, this clone turned up once. As DNA, the CDR3 is TGTGCCAGCAGCCAAGATCGACTAGCGGGGTCCCGTAGCTCCTACAATGAGCAGTTCTTC. The encoded protein is CASSQDRLAGSRSSYNEQFF. V and J are TRBV4-2 and TRBJ2-1; 11 nucleotides agree with TRBD2. J gave up 0 bases and V 0 bases, and 10 bases lay outside the gene matches. The CDR3 runs 20 residues. The germline CDR1 and CDR2 sequences are LGHNA and YNFKEQ.

The rearrangement uses TRBV2 and TRBJ2-7, with D uncertain. The CDR3 is made up of 13 amino acids. Between the trimmed V and J ends, which lost 8 bases and 0 bases, there was a span of 11 bases. The germline V gene encodes CDR1 SNHLY and CDR2 FYNNEI. The CDR3 loop reads CASVDAVSYEQYF. The CDR3 coding sequence is TGTGCCAGCGTAGACGCGGTCTCCTACGAGCAGTACTTC.

The J gene is TRBJ2-1, the V gene TRBV7-9; D possibly uses TRBD1 or TRBD2 (5 bases each). CDR3 length: 17 amino acids. V lost 4 bases, J lost 4 bases, and 20 bases lay in between. Germline CDR1 is SEHNR and CDR2 is FQNEAQ (reference sequence). The CDR3 region has the DNA TGTGCCAGCAGCTCTACCTCCGGGCAGGGAGAGTACAATGAGCAGTTCTTC. This codes for CASSSTSGQGEYNEQFF. Together with reference TRBV7-9 and TRBJ2-1, the CDR3 gives the full variable domain: DTGVSQNPRHKITKRGQNVTFRCDPISEHNRLYWYRQTLGQGPEFLTYFQNEAQLEKSRLLSDRFSAERPKGSFSTLEIQRTEQGDSAMYLCASSSTSGQGEYNEQFFGPGTRLTVL.

DNA of the CDR3: TGTGCCAGCAGTTATTCACAGGGGGCGAGTGGCTACACCTTC. Its protein is CASSYSQGASGYTF. This chain connects TRBV7-9 to TRBJ1-2; 9 bases match TRBD1. The V and J ends lost 6 bases and 7 bases, in that order; junction bases with no gene match: 9. Germline lookup yields CDR1 SEHNR and CDR2 FQNEAQ (reference sequence). CDR3 length: 14 amino acids.

CDR3 coding DNA: TGTGCCAGCAGTGAAGGGACAGACTATGGCTACACCTTC. Translation gives CASSEGTDYGYTF. The J gene is TRBJ1-2, the V gene TRBV25-1; 7 nucleotides align to TRBD1. There are 13 residues in the CDR3. Germline CDR1 and CDR2: MGHDK and SYGVNS. The V gene end was trimmed by 2 bases and the J gene end by 3 bases; junction bases not matched to a gene: 0.

V usage is TRBV5-8 and J usage is TRBJ2-7; 9 nucleotides agree with TRBD1. This CDR3 region has 14 residues. CDR1 and CDR2 from the germline V gene are SGHTS and YDEGEE. The V segment lost 6 bases and the J segment 5 bases; nucleotides outside the gene matches: 9. CDR3 in amino acids: CASTKWTGVDEQYF. The CDR3 DNA reads TGTGCCAGCACTAAGTGGACAGGGGTCGACGAGCAGTACTTC.

V usage is TRBV6-5 and J usage is TRBJ2-1; 7 bases map to TRBD2. V was clipped by 10 bases and J by 5 bases; unmatched bases: 11. The CDR3 sequence is 14 residues long. The V gene's germline CDR1 is MNHEY and CDR2 SVGAGI. CDR3 loop: CATGYSGADNEQFF. The DNA for the CDR3 is TGTGCCACCGGGTACAGCGGGGCGGACAATGAGCAGTTCTTC.

J is TRBJ2-4 and V is TRBV7-2; D is possibly TRBD2 (5 bases). Trimming pared 3 bases from V and 4 bases from J, leaving 13 bases between. This CDR3 is built from 15 residues. Per germline, CDR1 SGHTA and CDR2 FQGNSA. The DNA of the CDR3 is TGTGCCAGCAGCTTGGGTACGGGGTGGAAAAACATTCAGTACTTC. Translating it yields CASSLGTGWKNIQYF.

V is TRBV18 and J is TRBJ2-2; 11 positions match TRBD2. Germline V gives CDR1 KGHSH, CDR2 LQKENI. Trimming at V came to 3 bases and at J to 6 bases, leaving 3 bases not matched to a gene. This CDR3 is built from 15 residues. The CDR3, as DNA: TGTGCCAGCTCACCCGGGACTAGCGGCTCCGGGGAGCTGTTTTTT. It translates to CASSPGTSGSGELFF.

The rearrangement joins TRBV5-8 to TRBJ2-7; the D gene is possibly TRBD1 (5 bases). Looked up from germline, CDR1 is SGHTS and CDR2 is YDEGEE. Trimming took off 1 base at V and 2 bases at J, with 10 bases between the two ends. CDR3 length: 14 residues. CDR3 loop: CASSLPGPPYEQYF. In DNA, the CDR3 is TGTGCCAGCAGCTTGCCAGGGCCTCCCTACGAGCAGTACTTC.

V is TRBV6-5 and J is TRBJ2-2; D unresolved. Trimming took 8 bases from V and 1 from J, leaving 11 bases between them. This CDR3 contains 14 residues. Germline V lookup: CDR1 MNHEY, CDR2 SVGAGI. CDR3 sequence reads: CASHLHLNTGELFF. DNA of the CDR3: TGTGCCAGCCACCTACACCTGAACACCGGGGAGCTGTTTTTT.

The rearrangement joins TRBV4-2 to TRBJ2-1, with D possibly matching TRBD2 (5 bases). The CDR3 contains 11 residues. Germline V CDR1 and CDR2: LGHNA, YNFKEQ. The V end lost 5 bases, the J end lost 10 bases, and 9 bases lay between the germline ends. The CDR3 is CASSLRREQFF. The DNA of the CDR3 is TGTGCCAGCAGCTTGAGGAGGGAGCAGTTCTTC.

The chain uses TRBV19 and TRBJ2-7, with a possible D match to TRBD2 (5 bases). The CDR3 covers 12 residues. Germline assignment: CDR1 LNHDA and CDR2 SQIVND (reference sequence). Trimming removed 1 base from V and 5 bases from J, with 6 bases in between. The CDR3 spells CASSIGGHEQYF. CDR3 sequence (DNA): TGTGCCAGTAGTATAGGCGGGCACGAGCAGTACTTC.

V is TRBV15 and J is TRBJ1-1, with D unresolved. Trimming took 0 bases from V and 8 from J, leaving 10 bases between them. Germline V lookup: CDR1 LNHNV, CDR2 YYDKDF (reference sequence). The length of the CDR3 is 13 residues. The CDR3 reads CATSRDSGTEAFF. As DNA, the CDR3 is TGTGCCACCAGCAGAGACTCCGGCACCGAAGCTTTCTTT.

The V gene is TRBV7-2, the J gene TRBJ2-6; no definite D call. From germline, CDR1 is SGHTA and CDR2 FQGNSA. This CDR3 is built from 14 residues. V was pared by 1 base and J by 0 bases, with 1 base between. DNA of the CDR3: TGTGCCAGCAGCTTAGACTCTGGGGCCAACGTCCTGACTTTC. Translation: CASSLDSGANVLTF.

Only one count was recorded for this clone. This sequence joins TRBV14 and TRBJ2-5; D is perhaps TRBD1 (6 bases). The germline V gene has CDR1 SGHDN and CDR2 FVKESK. There are 13 residues in the CDR3. V lost 4 bases to trimming and J lost 5 bases, with 11 bases between them. The CDR3 reads CASSRGPRETQYF. Written as DNA, the CDR3 is TGTGCCAGCAGCCGGGGGCCACGGGAGACCCAGTACTTC.

The V call is TRBV9, the J call TRBJ2-7; D unresolved. The CDR3 has 15 amino acids. Germline lookup yields CDR1 SGDLS and CDR2 YYNGEE. The V end was cut by 2 bases, the J end by 0 bases, with 12 bases between. The CDR3, as DNA: TGTGCCAGCAGCGTCGACCATAAAAGCTCCTACGAGCAGTACTTC. This gives the protein CASSVDHKSSYEQYF.

This chain connects TRBV7-9 to TRBJ1-2; a weak D match, TRBD1 (5 bases). The CDR3 runs to 15 residues. Looked up from germline, CDR1 is SEHNR and CDR2 is FQNEAQ (reference sequence). Deletions cut 3 bases from V and 7 bases from J, with 18 bases between. The CDR3 nucleotides are TGTGCCAGCAGCTTTTCGGGGCCCTTGGTAGGTGGCTACACCTTC. Protein product: CASSFSGPLVGGYTF.